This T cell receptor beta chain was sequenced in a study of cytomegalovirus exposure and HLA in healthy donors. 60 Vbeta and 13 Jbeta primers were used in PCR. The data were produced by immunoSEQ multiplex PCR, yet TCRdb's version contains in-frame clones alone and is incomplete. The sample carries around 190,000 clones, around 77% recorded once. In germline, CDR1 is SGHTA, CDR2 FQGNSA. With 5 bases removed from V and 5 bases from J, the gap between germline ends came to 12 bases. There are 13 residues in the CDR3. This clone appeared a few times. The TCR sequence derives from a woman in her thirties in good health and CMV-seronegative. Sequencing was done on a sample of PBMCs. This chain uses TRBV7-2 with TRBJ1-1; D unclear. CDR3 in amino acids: CASSPQPGTEAFF. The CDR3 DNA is TGTGCCAGCAGCCCCCAACCCGGGACTGAAGCTTTCTTT.